The present T cell receptor (beta chain) was sequenced within a study of blood T cell repertoires in COVID-19. The overall study: Some COVID-19 samples were acute and others convalescent; all came from the United States, Italy and Spain. PBMCs, B-cell-depleted T cells, or T cells provided the cDNA or gDNA that made up the material.

Per the study methods: Amplified reference gene primers provided the basis for estimating nucleated cell counts. TCRdb's table, derived via immunoSEQ multiplex PCR, lists solely in-frame clones and lacks some. V and J calls and clone size are as listed in that table; D and trimming were resolved from the DNA. The sample consists of approximately 250,000 clones, 75% to 90% of them appearing once. This CDR3 is built from 15 residues. Trimming removed 6 bases at V and 5 bases at J, with 16 bases between. Per the germline V gene, CDR1 is MNHEY and CDR2 is SMNVEV (reference sequence). The Seattle patients, enrolled during active infection, were followed longitudinally.

This clonotype originated in a woman between 65 and 79 years old with COVID-19, enrolled during active disease. The sample was peripheral blood. The chain recombines TRBV27 with TRBJ1-4; the D gene is possibly TRBD1 (5 bases). The CDR3 nucleotides read TGTGCCAGCAGCTCCATGGAGGGGCCAAATGAAAAACTGTTTTTT. Its protein is CASSSMEGPNEKLFF. Full variable domain (outside the CDR3, taken from reference TRBV27 and TRBJ1-4): EAQVTQNPRYLITVTGKKLTVTCSQNMNHEYMSWYRQDPGLGLRQIYYSMNVEVTDKGDVPEGYKVSRKEKRNFPLILESPSPNQTSLYFCASSSMEGPNEKLFFGSGTQLSVL.